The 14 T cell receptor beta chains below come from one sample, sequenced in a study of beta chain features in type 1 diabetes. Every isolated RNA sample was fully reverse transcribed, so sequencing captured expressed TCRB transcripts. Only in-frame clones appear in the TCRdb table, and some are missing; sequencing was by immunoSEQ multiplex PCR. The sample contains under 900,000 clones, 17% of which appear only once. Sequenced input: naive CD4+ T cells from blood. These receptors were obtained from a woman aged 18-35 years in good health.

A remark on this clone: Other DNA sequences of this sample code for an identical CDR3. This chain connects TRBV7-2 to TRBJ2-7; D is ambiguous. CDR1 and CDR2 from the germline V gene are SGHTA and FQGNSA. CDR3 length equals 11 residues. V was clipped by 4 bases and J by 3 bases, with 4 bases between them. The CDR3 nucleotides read TGTGCCAGCAGCTCCCACTACGAGCAGTACTTC. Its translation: CASSSHYEQYF.

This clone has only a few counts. The chain's CDR3 is CASSLERSSGSHEQFF. The CDR3 DNA follows: TGTGCCAGCAGCTTAGAGAGGTCTAGCGGGAGCCATGAGCAGTTCTTC. The J gene is TRBJ2-1, the V gene TRBV11-2; 10 bases line up with TRBD2. V lost 0 bases, J lost 8 bases, and 7 bases stayed unmatched. CDR3 length equals 16 residues. Germline V lookup: CDR1 SGHAT, CDR2 FQNNGV. Drawing the rest from reference TRBV11-2 and TRBJ2-1, the complete variable domain is EAGVAQSPRYKIIEKRQSVAFWCNPISGHATLYWYQQILGQGPKLLIQFQNNGVVDDSQLPKDRFSAERLKGVDSTLKIQPAKLEDSAVYLCASSLERSSGSHEQFFGPGTRLTVL.

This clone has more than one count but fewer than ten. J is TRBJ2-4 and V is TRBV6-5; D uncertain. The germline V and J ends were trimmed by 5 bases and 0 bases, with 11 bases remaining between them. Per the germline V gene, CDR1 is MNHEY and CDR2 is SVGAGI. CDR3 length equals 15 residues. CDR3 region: CASSQGPLAKNIQYF. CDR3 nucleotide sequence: TGTGCCAGCAGTCAAGGCCCGCTAGCCAAAAACATTCAGTACTTC.

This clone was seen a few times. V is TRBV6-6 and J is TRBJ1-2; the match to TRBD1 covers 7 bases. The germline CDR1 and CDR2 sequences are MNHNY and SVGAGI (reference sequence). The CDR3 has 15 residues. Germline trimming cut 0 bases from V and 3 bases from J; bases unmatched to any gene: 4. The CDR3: CASSYSWDSDYGYTF. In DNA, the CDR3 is TGTGCCAGCAGTTACTCTTGGGACAGTGACTATGGCTACACCTTC.

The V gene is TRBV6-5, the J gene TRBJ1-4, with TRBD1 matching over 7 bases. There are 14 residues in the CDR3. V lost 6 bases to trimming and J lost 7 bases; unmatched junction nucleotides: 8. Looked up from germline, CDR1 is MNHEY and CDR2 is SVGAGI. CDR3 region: CASRQTGRIEKLFF. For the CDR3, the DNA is TGTGCCAGCAGACAGACAGGGAGAATTGAAAAACTGTTTTTT.

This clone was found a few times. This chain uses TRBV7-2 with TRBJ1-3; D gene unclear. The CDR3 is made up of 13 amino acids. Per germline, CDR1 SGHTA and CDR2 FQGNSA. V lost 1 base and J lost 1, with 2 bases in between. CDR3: CASSLDSGNTIYF. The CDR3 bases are TGTGCCAGCAGCTTAGATTCTGGAAACACCATATATTTT.

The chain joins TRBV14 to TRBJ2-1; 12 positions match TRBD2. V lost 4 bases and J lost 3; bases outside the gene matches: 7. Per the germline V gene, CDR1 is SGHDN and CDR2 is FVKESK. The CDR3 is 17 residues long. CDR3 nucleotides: TGTGCCAGCAGCCCTCTGACTAGCGGGGGACACTACAATGAGCAGTTCTTC. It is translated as CASSPLTSGGHYNEQFF.

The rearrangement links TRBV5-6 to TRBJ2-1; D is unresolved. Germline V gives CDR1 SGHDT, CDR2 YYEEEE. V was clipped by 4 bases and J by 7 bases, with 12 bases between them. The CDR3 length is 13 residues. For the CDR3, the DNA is TGTGCCAGCAGCCCCGTCGCCAGTAATGAGCAGTTCTTC. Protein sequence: CASSPVASNEQFF.

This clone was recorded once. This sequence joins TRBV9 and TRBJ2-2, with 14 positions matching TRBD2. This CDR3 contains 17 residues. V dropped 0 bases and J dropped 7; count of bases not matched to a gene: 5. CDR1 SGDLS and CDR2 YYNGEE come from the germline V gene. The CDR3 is CASSVAGTSGSVGELFF. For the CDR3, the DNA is TGTGCCAGCAGCGTAGCAGGGACTAGCGGGAGTGTCGGGGAGCTGTTTTTT.

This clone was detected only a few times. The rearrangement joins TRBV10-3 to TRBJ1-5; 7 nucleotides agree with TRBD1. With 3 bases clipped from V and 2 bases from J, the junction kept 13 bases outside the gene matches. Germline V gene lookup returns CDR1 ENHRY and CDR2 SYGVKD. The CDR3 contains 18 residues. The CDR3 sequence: CAISEGAGGPAGNQPQHF. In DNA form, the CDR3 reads TGTGCCATCAGTGAAGGGGCAGGGGGGCCGGCGGGCAATCAGCCCCAGCATTTT.

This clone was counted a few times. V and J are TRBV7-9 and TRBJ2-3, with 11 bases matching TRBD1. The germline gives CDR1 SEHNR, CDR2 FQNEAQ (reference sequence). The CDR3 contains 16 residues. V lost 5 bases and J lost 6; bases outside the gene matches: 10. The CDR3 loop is CASSPTRGQGADTQYF. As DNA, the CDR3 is TGTGCCAGCAGCCCCACCCGAGGACAGGGGGCTGATACGCAGTATTTT.

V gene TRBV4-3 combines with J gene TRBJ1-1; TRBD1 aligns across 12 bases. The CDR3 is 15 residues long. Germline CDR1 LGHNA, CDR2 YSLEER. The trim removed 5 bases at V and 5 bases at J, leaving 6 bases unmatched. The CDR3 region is CASSRGQGARTEAFF. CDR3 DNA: TGCGCCAGCAGCAGGGGACAGGGGGCTAGGACTGAAGCTTTCTTT.

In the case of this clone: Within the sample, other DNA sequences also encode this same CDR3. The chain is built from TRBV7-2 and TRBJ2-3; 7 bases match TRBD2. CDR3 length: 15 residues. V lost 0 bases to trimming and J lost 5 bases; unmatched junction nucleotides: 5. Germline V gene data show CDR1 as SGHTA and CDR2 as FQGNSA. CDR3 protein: CASSLAGGSLDTQYF. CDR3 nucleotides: TGTGCCAGCAGCTTAGCCGGCGGGAGTTTAGATACGCAGTATTTT.

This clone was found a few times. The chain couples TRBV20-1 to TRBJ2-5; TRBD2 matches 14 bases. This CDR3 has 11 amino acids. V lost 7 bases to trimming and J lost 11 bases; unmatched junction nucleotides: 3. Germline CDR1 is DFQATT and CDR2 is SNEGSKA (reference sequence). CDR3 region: CSVTSGRVQYF. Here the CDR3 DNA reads TGCAGTGTGACTAGCGGGAGGGTGCAGTACTTC.